This T cell receptor (beta chain) was captured by sequencing in a study of human versus mouse CDR3 diversity and MHC coevolution. Whole-study results and caveats: Among all groups, two of three human donors showed least clonal inequality. Human CDR3s averaged more deletions and insertions than mouse CDR3s.

The assay was immunoSEQ multiplex PCR, and TCRdb's table has in-frame clones only and misses some. The table shows tens of thousands of clones, with 80% to 95% occurring only once. A remark on this clone: Antigen specificity is unknown.

V shed 6 bases, J shed 10 bases, and the junction held 8 bases outside the gene matches. This CDR3 has 13 amino acids. CDR1 MNHEY and CDR2 SVGAGI come from the germline V gene. Sequenced sample: naive CD4+ T cells from blood. Subset: CD45RO-negative CD62L-positive naive CD4 T cells. The chain has TRBV6-5 and TRBJ2-1; 8 positions agree with TRBD2. This TCR was recovered from a person between 25 and 70 years old in good health. The CDR3 loop reads CASSGLAGREQFF. For the CDR3, the DNA is TGTGCCAGCAGCGGATTAGCGGGACGGGAGCAGTTCTTC.